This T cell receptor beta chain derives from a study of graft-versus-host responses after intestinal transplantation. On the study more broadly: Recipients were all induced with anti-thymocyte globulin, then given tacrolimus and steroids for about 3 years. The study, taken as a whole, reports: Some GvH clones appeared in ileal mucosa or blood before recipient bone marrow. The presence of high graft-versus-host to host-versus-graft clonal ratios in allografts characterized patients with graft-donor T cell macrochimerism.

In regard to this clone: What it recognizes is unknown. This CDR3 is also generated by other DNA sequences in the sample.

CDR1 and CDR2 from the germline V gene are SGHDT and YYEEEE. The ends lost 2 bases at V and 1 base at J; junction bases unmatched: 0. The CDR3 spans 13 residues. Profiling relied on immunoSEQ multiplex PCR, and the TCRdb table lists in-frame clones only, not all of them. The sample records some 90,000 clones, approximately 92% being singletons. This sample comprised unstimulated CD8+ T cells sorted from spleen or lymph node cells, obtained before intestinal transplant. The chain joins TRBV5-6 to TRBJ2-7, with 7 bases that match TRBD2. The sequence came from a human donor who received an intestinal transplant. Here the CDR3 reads CASSFGRSYEQYF. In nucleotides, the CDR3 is TGTGCCAGCAGCTTCGGGAGGTCCTACGAGCAGTACTTC.